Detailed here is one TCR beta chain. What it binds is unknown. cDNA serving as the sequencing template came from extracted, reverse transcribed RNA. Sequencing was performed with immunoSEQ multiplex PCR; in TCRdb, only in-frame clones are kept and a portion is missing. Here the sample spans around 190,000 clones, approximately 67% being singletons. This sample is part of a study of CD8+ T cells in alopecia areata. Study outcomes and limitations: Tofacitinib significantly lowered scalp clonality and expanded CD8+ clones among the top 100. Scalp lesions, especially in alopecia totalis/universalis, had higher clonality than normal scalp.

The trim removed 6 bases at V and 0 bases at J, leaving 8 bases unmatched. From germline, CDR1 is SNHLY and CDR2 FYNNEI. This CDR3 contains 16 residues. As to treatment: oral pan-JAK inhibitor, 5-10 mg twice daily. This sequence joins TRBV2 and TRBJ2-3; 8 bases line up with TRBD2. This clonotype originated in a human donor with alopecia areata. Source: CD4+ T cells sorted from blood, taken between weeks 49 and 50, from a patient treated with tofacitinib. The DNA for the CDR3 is TGTGCCAGCAGCGCCGAAGCGGGGGCTAGCACAGATACGCAGTATTTT. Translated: CASSAEAGASTDTQYF.